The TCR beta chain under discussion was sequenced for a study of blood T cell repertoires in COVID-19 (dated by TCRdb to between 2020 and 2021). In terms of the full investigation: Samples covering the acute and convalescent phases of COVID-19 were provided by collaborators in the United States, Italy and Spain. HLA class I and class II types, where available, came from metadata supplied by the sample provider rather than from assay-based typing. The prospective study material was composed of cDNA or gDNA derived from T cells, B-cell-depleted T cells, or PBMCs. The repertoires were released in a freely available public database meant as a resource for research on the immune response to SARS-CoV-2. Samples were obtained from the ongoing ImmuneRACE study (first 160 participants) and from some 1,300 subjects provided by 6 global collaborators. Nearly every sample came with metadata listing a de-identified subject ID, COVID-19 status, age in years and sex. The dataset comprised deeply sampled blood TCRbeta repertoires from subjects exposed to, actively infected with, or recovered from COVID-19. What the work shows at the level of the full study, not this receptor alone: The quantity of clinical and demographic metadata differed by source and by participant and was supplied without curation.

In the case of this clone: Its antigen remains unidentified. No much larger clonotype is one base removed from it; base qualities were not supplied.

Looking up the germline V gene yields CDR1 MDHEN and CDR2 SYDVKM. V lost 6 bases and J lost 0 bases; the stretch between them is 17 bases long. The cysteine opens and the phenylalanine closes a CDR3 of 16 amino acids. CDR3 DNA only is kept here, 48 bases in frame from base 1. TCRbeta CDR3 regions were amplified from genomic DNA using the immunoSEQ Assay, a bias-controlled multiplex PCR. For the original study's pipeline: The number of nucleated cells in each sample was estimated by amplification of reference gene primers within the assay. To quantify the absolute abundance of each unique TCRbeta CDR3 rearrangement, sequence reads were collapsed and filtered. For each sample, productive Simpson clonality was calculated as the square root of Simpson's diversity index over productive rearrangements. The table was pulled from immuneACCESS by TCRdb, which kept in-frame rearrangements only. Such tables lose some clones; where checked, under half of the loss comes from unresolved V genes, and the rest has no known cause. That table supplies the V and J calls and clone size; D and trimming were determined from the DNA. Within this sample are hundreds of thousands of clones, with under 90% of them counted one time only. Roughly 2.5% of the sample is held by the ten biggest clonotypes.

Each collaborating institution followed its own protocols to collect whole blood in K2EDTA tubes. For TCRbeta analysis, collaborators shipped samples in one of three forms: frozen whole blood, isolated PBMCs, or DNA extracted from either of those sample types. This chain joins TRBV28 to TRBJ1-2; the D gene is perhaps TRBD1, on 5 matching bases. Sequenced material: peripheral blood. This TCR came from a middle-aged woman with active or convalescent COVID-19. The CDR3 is CASSLTGGGANYGYTF. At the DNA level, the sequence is TGTGCCAGCAGCCTAACGGGCGGAGGGGCTAACTATGGCTACACCTTC.